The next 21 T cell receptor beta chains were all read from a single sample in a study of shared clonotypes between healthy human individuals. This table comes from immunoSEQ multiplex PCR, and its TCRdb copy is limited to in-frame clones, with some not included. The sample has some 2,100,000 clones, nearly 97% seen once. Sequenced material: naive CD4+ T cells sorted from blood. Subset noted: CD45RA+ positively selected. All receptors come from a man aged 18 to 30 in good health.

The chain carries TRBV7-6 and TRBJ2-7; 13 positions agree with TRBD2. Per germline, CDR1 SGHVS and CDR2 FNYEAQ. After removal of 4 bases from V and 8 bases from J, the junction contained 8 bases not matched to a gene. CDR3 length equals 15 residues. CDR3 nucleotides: TGTGCCAGCAGCTCCGGACTAGCGGGAGATTTGAAGCAGTACTTC. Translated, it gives CASSSGLAGDLKQYF. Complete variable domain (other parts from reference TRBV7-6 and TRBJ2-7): GAGVSQSPRYKVTKRGQDVALRCDPISGHVSLYWYRQALGQGPEFLTYFNYEAQQDKSGLPNDRFSAERPEGSISTLTIQRTEQRDSAMYRCASSSGLAGDLKQYFGPGTRLTVT.

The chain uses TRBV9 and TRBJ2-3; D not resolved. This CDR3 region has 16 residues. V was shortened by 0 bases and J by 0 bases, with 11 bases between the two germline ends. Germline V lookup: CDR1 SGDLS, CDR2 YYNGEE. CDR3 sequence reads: CASSVELSPSTDTQYF. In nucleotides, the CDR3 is TGTGCCAGCAGCGTAGAGTTGAGCCCAAGCACAGATACGCAGTATTTT.

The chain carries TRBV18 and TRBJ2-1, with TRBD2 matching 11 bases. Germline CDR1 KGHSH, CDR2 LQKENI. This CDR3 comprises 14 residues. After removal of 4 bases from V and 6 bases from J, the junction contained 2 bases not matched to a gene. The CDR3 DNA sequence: TGTGCCAGCTCACTAGCGGGGGGGAGCAATGAGCAGTTCTTC. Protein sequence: CASSLAGGSNEQFF.

The chain's CDR3 is CATRLAGAETQYF. The CDR3 DNA is TGTGCCACCCGACTAGCGGGGGCAGAGACCCAGTACTTC. V gene TRBV5-4 combines with J gene TRBJ2-5, with 12 bases that match TRBD2. CDR1 and CDR2 from the germline V gene are SGHNT and YYREEE (reference sequence). V shed 9 bases, J shed 4 bases, and the junction held 4 bases outside the gene matches. The CDR3 runs 13 residues.

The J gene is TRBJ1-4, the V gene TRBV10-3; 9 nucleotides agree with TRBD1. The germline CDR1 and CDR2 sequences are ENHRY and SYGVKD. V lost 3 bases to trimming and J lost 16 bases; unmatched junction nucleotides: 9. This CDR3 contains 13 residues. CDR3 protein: CAISDDPGTGPFF. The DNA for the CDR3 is TGTGCCATCAGTGACGATCCCGGGACAGGGCCGTTTTTT.

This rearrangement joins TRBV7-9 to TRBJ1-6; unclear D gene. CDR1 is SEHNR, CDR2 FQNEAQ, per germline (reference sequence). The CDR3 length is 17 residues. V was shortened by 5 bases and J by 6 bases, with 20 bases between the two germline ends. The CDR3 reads CASSPQYGGGINSPLHF. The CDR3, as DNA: TGTGCCAGCAGCCCTCAATATGGAGGCGGAATTAATTCACCCCTCCACTTT.

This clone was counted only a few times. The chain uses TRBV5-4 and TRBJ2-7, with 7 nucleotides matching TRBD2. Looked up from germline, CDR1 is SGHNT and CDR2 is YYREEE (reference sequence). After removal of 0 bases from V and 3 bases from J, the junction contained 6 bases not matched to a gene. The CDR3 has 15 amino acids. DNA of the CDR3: TGTGCCAGCAGCTTGGGGGCTAGCGGAGTCTACGAGCAGTACTTC. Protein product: CASSLGASGVYEQYF.

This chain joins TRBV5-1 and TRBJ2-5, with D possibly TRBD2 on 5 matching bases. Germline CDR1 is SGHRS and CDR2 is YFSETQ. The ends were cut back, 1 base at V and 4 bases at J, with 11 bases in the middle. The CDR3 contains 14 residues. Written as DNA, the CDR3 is TGCGCCAGCAGCTTGTGGACTGAGATAGAGACCCAGTACTTC. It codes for CASSLWTEIETQYF.

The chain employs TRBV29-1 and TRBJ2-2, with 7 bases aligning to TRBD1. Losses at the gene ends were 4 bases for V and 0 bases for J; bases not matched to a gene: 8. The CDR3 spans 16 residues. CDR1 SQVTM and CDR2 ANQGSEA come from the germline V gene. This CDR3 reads CSVGEPGTANTGELFF. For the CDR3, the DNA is TGCAGCGTTGGAGAGCCCGGGACAGCGAACACCGGGGAGCTGTTTTTT.

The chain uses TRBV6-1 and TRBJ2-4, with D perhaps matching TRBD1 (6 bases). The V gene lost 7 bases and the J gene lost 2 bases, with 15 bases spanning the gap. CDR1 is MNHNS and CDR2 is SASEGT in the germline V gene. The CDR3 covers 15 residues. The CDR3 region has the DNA TGTGCCAGCAAATCCGCTTGGGGGCCCAAAAACATTCAGTACTTC. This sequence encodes CASKSAWGPKNIQYF.

The DNA of the CDR3 is TGTGCCTGGAGTATCGCCGAGACTAGCGGCTACAATGAGCAGTTCTTC. This codes for CAWSIAETSGYNEQFF. The chain is built from TRBV30 and TRBJ2-1, with 9 positions matching TRBD2. Germline V gene sequence: CDR1 GTSNPN, CDR2 SVGIG (reference sequence). The CDR3 spans 16 residues. The trim removed 2 bases at V and 3 bases at J, leaving 8 bases unmatched.

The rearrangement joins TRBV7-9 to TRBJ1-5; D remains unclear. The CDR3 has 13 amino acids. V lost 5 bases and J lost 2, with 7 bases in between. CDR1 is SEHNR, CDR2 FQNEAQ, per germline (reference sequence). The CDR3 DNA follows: TGTGCCAGCAGCGTAACTGGCAATCAGCCCCAGCATTTT. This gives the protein CASSVTGNQPQHF.

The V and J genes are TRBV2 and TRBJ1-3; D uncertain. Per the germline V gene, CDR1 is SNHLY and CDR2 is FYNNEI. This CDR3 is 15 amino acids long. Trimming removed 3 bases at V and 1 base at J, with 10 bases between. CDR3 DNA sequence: TGTGCCAGCAGTGACAGGAGAGCGTCTGGAAACACCATATATTTT. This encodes CASSDRRASGNTIYF.

Here the CDR3 reads CASSSRQGTGNTIYF. The CDR3 DNA sequence: TGTGCCAGCAGCTCGCGACAGGGCACTGGAAACACCATATATTTT. V usage is TRBV9 and J usage is TRBJ1-3, with 7 bases that match TRBD1. In germline, CDR1 is SGDLS, CDR2 YYNGEE. V lost 4 bases and J lost 2; bases outside the gene matches: 6. The CDR3 length is 15 residues.

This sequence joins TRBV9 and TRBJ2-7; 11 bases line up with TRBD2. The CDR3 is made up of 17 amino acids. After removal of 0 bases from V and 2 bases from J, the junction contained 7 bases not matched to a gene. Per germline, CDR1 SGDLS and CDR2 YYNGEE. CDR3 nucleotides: TGTGCCAGCAGCGTAGAGGCCCAGACTAGCGGGGCCTACGAGCAGTACTTC. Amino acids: CASSVEAQTSGAYEQYF.

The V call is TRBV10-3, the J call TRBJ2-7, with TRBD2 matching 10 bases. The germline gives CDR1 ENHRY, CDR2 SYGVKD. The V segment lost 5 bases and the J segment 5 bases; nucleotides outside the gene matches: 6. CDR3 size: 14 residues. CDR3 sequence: CAISSKREGHEQYF. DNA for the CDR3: TGTGCCATCAGTTCTAAGCGGGAGGGCCACGAGCAGTACTTC.

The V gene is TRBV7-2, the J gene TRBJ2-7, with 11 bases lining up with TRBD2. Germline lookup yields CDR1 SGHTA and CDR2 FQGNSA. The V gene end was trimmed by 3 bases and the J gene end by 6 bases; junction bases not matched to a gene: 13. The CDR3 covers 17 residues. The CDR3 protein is CASSLAGTSGSRGEQYF. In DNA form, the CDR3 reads TGTGCCAGCAGCTTGGCCGGGACTAGCGGATCGAGGGGCGAGCAGTACTTC. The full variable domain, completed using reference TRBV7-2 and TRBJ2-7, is GAGVSQSPSNKVTEKGKDVELRCDPISGHTALYWYRQSLGQGLEFLIYFQGNSAPDKSGLPSDRFSAERTGGSVSTLTIQRTQQEDSAVYLCASSLAGTSGSRGEQYFGPGTRLTVT.

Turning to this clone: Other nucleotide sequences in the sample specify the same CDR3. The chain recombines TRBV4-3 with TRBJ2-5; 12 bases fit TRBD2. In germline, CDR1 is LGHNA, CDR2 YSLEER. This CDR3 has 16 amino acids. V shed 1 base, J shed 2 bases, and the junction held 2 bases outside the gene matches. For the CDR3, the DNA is TGCGCCAGCAGCCAAGGGACTAGCGGGACTCAAGAGACCCAGTACTTC. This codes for CASSQGTSGTQETQYF.

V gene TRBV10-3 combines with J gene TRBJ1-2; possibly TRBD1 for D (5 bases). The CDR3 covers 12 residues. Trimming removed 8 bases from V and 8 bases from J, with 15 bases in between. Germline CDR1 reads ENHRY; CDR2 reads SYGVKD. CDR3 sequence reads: CAIFIQGSGYTF. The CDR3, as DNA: TGTGCCATCTTTATCCAGGGTAGCGGCTACACCTTC.

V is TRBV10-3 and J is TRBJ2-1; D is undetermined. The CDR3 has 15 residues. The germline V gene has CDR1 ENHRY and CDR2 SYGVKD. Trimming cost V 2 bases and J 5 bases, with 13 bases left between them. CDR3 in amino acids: CAISEALAGHNEQFF. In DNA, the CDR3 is TGTGCCATCAGTGAGGCGTTAGCTGGGCACAATGAGCAGTTCTTC.

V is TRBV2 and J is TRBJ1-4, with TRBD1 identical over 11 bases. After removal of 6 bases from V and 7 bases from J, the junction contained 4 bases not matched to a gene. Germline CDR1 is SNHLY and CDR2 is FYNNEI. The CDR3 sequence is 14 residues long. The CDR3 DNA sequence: TGTGCCAGCAGATGGACAGGGGGCGGTGAAAAACTGTTTTTT. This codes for CASRWTGGGEKLFF.